Here is one TCR beta chain with its context. Its target is unknown. Libraries were prepared by immunoSEQ multiplex PCR; TCRdb keeps only in-frame clonotypes and omits some of them. The repertoire includes under 75,000 clones, 88% of them detected once, and under 6% sits in the top ten. All patients relapsed after autologous stem cell transplantation, and brentuximab vedotin exposure varied. V dropped 4 bases and J dropped 8; count of bases not matched to a gene: 12. This CDR3 is 15 amino acids long. Germline V gives CDR1 SGHRS, CDR2 YFSETQ. This sample is drawn from a study of PD-1 blockade in classical Hodgkin lymphoma. About the research overall: Nivolumab dosed at 3 mg/kg went to patients intravenously every 2 weeks.

The study, taken as a whole, reports: At baseline, newly diagnosed patients reportedly showed less TCR diversity than healthy donors. It was among complete responders that baseline diversity resembled that of newly diagnosed patients. Exclusion was the outcome for patients who began nivolumab under 1 year after ASCT.

The source was peripheral blood mononuclear cells (PBMCs), collected before the second cycle of nivolumab. This chain joins TRBV5-1 and TRBJ2-1; 7 bases align to TRBD2. This clonotype was obtained from a human donor with classical Hodgkin lymphoma. The CDR3 region is CASSVEGGELHEQFF. Here the CDR3 DNA reads TGCGCCAGCAGCGTCGAGGGAGGGGAGTTACATGAGCAGTTCTTC.